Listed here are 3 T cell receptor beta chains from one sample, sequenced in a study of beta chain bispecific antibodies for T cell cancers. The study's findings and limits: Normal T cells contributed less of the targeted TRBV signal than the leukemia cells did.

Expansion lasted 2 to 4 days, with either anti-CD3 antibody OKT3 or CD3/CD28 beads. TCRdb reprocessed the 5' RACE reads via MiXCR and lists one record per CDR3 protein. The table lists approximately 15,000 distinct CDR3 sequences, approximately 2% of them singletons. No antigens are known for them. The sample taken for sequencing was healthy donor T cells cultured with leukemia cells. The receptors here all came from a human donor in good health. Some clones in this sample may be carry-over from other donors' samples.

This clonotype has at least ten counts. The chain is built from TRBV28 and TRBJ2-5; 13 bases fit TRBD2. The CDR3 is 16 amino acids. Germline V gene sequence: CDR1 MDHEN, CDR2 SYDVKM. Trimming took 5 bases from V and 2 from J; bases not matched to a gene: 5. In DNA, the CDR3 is TGTGCCAGCAGTCCTGGACTAGCGGGGGAACAAGAGACCCAGTACTTC. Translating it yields CASSPGLAGEQETQYF.

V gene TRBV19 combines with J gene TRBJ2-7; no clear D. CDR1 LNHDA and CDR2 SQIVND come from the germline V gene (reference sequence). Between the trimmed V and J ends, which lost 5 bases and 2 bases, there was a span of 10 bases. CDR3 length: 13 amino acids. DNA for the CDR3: TGTGCCAGTAGTTTCGCAGCCACCTACGAGCAGTACTTC. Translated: CASSFAATYEQYF.

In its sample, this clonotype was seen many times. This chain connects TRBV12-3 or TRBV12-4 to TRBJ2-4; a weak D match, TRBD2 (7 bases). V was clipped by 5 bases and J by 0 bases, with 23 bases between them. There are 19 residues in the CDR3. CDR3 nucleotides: TGTGCCAGCAGTCATCTCGGGGCGGGGGCCGGACTAGCCAAAAACATTCAGTACTTC. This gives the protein CASSHLGAGAGLAKNIQYF.